This T cell receptor beta chain was sequenced in a study of Graves' ophthalmopathy and Graves' hyperthyroidism. Lactation, pregnancy, uncontrolled infections and other autoimmune diseases were all grounds for excluding patients. General study findings and limits: Between ophthalmopathy and stable hyperthyroidism, a 13-signature model drew a separation with nearly 90% sensitivity and around 80% specificity.

CDR1 is LGHNA, CDR2 YNFKEQ, per germline. The CDR3 extends over 16 amino acids. Trimming cost V 1 base and J 1 base; bases outside gene matches: 6. TCR beta CDR3 regions were amplified from RNA transcripts. HTBI primers were employed in first-round RT-PCR, then a second-round multiplex PCR followed. TCRdb re-analysed the multiplex PCR reads in MiXCR, keeping a single row per CDR3 protein. This sample yields roughly 480,000 distinct CDR3 sequences, of which under 15% are seen a single time; 9.5% to 10% belongs to the top ten. This clonotype has a count of ten or more. What it binds is not known. The chain recombines TRBV4-2 with TRBJ1-2, with 7 bases aligning to TRBD1. Specimen: blood. The source of this sequence is a woman aged 30 to 39 with Graves' ophthalmopathy. CDR3 sequence: CASSQGQGHLNYGYTF. For the CDR3, the DNA is TGTGCCAGCAGCCAAGGACAGGGCCATCTTAACTATGGCTACACCTTC.